The sequence of this T cell receptor beta chain was determined in a study of CD8 T cells in Susac syndrome. From blood CD8+ and CD4+ T cells, TCR beta sequences were generated. An input of about 0.5 to 1 ug of RNA was subjected to reverse transcription using random hexamers. A multiplex approach, immunoSEQ multiplex PCR, amplified TCR beta CDR3 across 54 Vbeta and 13 Jbeta. Using its own MiXCR run on the immunoSEQ multiplex PCR reads, TCRdb lists one record per CDR3 protein. The data contain about 140,000 distinct CDR3 sequences, 90% to 95% of them singletons. V was clipped by 1 base and J by 5 bases, with 8 bases between them. The CDR3 runs 13 residues. Germline V gene data show CDR1 as MGHRA and CDR2 as YSYEKL.

This TCR was recovered from a human donor with multiple sclerosis. Sequencing was performed on CD4+ T cells from PBMCs. This sequence joins TRBV4-1 and TRBJ2-5; D ambiguous. DNA for the CDR3: TGCGCCAGCAGCCAAGCCACCATGGAGACCCAGTACTTC. Translated, it gives CASSQATMETQYF.